The 18 T cell receptor beta chains in this list originate from one sample, sequenced in a study of patients and donors after allogeneic stem cell transplantation. TCRdb re-called the RT-PCR reads with MiXCR, one entry per CDR3 protein. The sample yields about 960,000 distinct CDR3 sequences, roughly 18% seen once. The sequenced sample was blood, either unsorted or a sorted T cell fraction (not recorded which). Receptor source: a human donor who was either an allogeneic HSCT recipient or a stem cell or donor lymphocyte infusion donor (not recorded which). It is not recorded whose cells these are; they may come from a transplant donor.

The chain recombines TRBV12-3 or TRBV12-4 with TRBJ1-1; D gene uncertain. The germline V and J ends were trimmed by 2 bases and 1 base, with 8 bases remaining between them. The CDR3 runs to 14 residues. The CDR3: CASSLLEGNTEAFF. The CDR3 DNA reads TGTGCCAGCAGTTTATTAGAAGGGAACACTGAAGCTTTCTTT.

The chain joins TRBV19 to TRBJ2-1; perhaps TRBD1 as D (6 bases). The germline V and J ends were trimmed by 6 bases and 3 bases, with 21 bases remaining between them. The CDR3 is 17 amino acids. Per germline, CDR1 LNHDA and CDR2 SQIVND (reference sequence). CDR3 sequence: CASRNEWGQADYNEQFF. In DNA form, the CDR3 reads TGTGCCAGTAGAAATGAGTGGGGACAAGCGGACTACAATGAGCAGTTCTTC.

This clonotype was seen many times. The chain employs TRBV6-1 and TRBJ1-1; D is possibly TRBD1 (6 bases). Germline V gene data show CDR1 as MNHNS and CDR2 as SASEGT. This CDR3 spans 15 amino acids. The V end lost 7 bases, the J end lost 0 bases, and 15 bases lay between the germline ends. CDR3: CASNLLQGMNTEAFF. The CDR3 region has the DNA TGTGCCAGCAATTTACTCCAGGGGATGAACACTGAAGCTTTCTTT.

This sequence joins TRBV12-3 or TRBV12-4 and TRBJ1-2, with D unresolved. V shed 3 bases and J shed 2 bases, with 10 bases lying between them. There are 14 residues in the CDR3. In DNA, the CDR3 is TGTGCCAGCAGTTTGATCGGTCCCAACTATGGCTACACCTTC. Its protein product is CASSLIGPNYGYTF.

This clonotype was counted at least ten times. The gene calls are TRBV7-9 and TRBJ2-1; D might be TRBD1 (6 bases). Germline CDR1 is SEHNR and CDR2 is FQNEAQ (reference sequence). V shed 5 bases and J shed 6 bases, with 8 bases lying between them. The CDR3 covers 12 residues. The CDR3 region is CASSRGGNEQFF. The CDR3 DNA is TGTGCCAGCAGCCGAGGGGGCAATGAGCAGTTCTTC.

This chain links TRBV25-1 with TRBJ2-7; 7 bases align to TRBD1. CDR1 and CDR2 from the germline V gene are MGHDK and SYGVNS. Trimming removed 3 bases from V and 3 bases from J; junction bases left unmatched: 2. The CDR3 totals 13 residues. CDR3 in amino acids: CASSDRQGYEQYF. In DNA, the CDR3 is TGTGCCAGCAGTGACCGACAGGGCTACGAGCAGTACTTC.

This clonotype was counted only a few times. The rearrangement links TRBV6-1 to TRBJ2-2; 8 bases map to TRBD1. V shed 5 bases, J shed 6 bases, and the junction held 8 bases outside the gene matches. CDR1 MNHNS and CDR2 SASEGT come from the germline V gene. The CDR3 length is 15 residues. CDR3 residues: CASSQYDRGPGELFF. The DNA for the CDR3 is TGTGCCAGCAGTCAATACGACAGGGGACCCGGGGAGCTGTTTTTT.

This clonotype showed up many times. The rearrangement links TRBV5-1 to TRBJ2-2; 11 nucleotides align to TRBD1. This CDR3 has 15 residues. Trimming removed 4 bases from V and 6 bases from J; junction bases left unmatched: 5. Germline V gene data show CDR1 as SGHRS and CDR2 as YFSETQ. The CDR3 DNA reads TGCGCCAGCAGCCAACGGACAGGGGGCTCCGGGGAGCTGTTTTTT. This sequence encodes CASSQRTGGSGELFF.

This clonotype has a handful of counts. The chain recombines TRBV25-1 with TRBJ2-1; D possibly matches TRBD1 or TRBD2 (5 bases each). CDR1 and CDR2 (germline): MGHDK, SYGVNS. V was cut by 3 bases and J by 4 bases, with 10 bases left in between. The CDR3 is made up of 14 amino acids. Here the CDR3 DNA reads TGTGCCAGCAGTGATTTGAGGGGTTACAATGAGCAGTTCTTC. It is translated as CASSDLRGYNEQFF.

CDR3 sequence: CASSLGTPIAKNIQYF. The CDR3 DNA is TGCGCCAGCAGCTTGGGGACACCTATAGCCAAAAACATTCAGTACTTC. The chain links TRBV5-1 to TRBJ2-4, with D possibly matching TRBD1 (5 bases). Germline V gene lookup returns CDR1 SGHRS and CDR2 YFSETQ. Trimming shortened V by 0 bases and J by 0 bases, and 10 bases separated the two germline ends. The CDR3 runs to 16 residues.

This clonotype was seen more than once but under ten times. The rearrangement links TRBV11-2 to TRBJ2-1; 8 nucleotides line up with TRBD2. CDR1 and CDR2 from the germline V gene are SGHAT and FQNNGV. The CDR3 extends over 17 amino acids. V dropped 0 bases and J dropped 5; count of bases not matched to a gene: 9. CDR3 sequence: CASSLDSWTSQDNEQFF. CDR3 DNA: TGTGCCAGCAGCTTAGATTCGTGGACTAGCCAAGACAATGAGCAGTTCTTC. Drawing the rest from reference TRBV11-2 and TRBJ2-1, the complete variable domain is EAGVAQSPRYKIIEKRQSVAFWCNPISGHATLYWYQQILGQGPKLLIQFQNNGVVDDSQLPKDRFSAERLKGVDSTLKIQPAKLEDSAVYLCASSLDSWTSQDNEQFFGPGTRLTVL.

This clonotype appeared a few times. The chain joins TRBV29-1 to TRBJ2-1; D gene uncertain. Germline assignment: CDR1 SQVTM and CDR2 ANQGSEA. The ends were cut back, 0 bases at V and 8 bases at J, with 14 bases in the middle. This CDR3 is 14 amino acids long. The CDR3 coding sequence is TGCAGCGTTGAAGATCGCGAGGTCCCCCATGAGCAGTTCTTC. Translated: CSVEDREVPHEQFF.

V gene TRBV27 combines with J gene TRBJ1-5, with a possible D match to TRBD1 (6 bases). V lost 8 bases and J lost 4, with 15 bases in between. Germline-derived CDR1 and CDR2 are MNHEY and SMNVEV (reference sequence). This CDR3 spans 14 amino acids. As DNA, the CDR3 is TGTGCCAGCGGCCTCGCGGGGGCAAATCAGCCCCAGCATTTT. Protein product: CASGLAGANQPQHF.

This clonotype has only a few counts. It is likely a read error, because the conserved phenylalanine at the end of the CDR3 is missing. The DNA is left out, because the CDR3 cannot be placed on it with certainty; the CDR3 is given as TCRdb lists it. J is TRBJ1-2 and V is TRBV5-1; TRBD1, the table's D call, was not compared with the DNA. CDR1 and CDR2 from the germline V gene are SGHRS and YFSETQ. The CDR3 length equals 11 residues, ends included. The CDR3 sequence is CASSRRQGSFV.

The chain employs TRBV9 and TRBJ1-6; a weak D match, TRBD1 (6 bases). Germline V CDR1 and CDR2: SGDLS, YYNGEE. This CDR3 contains 12 residues. Trimming cost V 4 bases and J 7 bases, with 6 bases left between them. CDR3 bases: TGTGCCAGCAGCACAGGGAATTCACCCCTCCACTTT. Translation gives CASSTGNSPLHF.

This rearrangement joins TRBV18 to TRBJ1-1; no definite D call. The CDR3 has 12 residues. The V end lost 6 bases, the J end lost 5 bases, and 10 bases lay between the germline ends. Germline V gene sequence: CDR1 KGHSH, CDR2 LQKENI. CDR3 coding DNA: TGTGCCAGCTCCCCCATAAGTACTGAAGCTTTCTTT. This codes for CASSPISTEAFF.

The chain couples TRBV20-1 to TRBJ2-1, with 10 bases lining up with TRBD2. V trimming: 8 bases; J trimming: 0 bases; junction bases outside the gene matches: 10. The CDR3 loop spans 16 amino acids. Germline lookup yields CDR1 DFQATT and CDR2 SNEGSKA (reference sequence). Written as DNA, the CDR3 is TGCAGTCCGACCGGGACTAGCGAGCTCTCCTACAATGAGCAGTTCTTC. Its translation: CSPTGTSELSYNEQFF.

The table lists this clonotype with a count of one. J is TRBJ2-5 and V is TRBV5-1; 8 nucleotides line up with TRBD2. The CDR3 is 15 amino acids. J lost 3 bases, V lost 6 bases, and 10 bases had no gene match. Germline V gives CDR1 SGHRS, CDR2 YFSETQ. CDR3: CASKGTTGREETQYF. As DNA, the CDR3 is TGCGCCAGCAAAGGGACCACCGGGAGGGAAGAGACCCAGTACTTC. The variable domain in full, with the rest retrieved from reference TRBV5-1 and TRBJ2-5, is KAGVTQTPRYLIKTRGQQVTLSCSPISGHRSVSWYQQTPGQGLQFLFEYFSETQRNKGNFPGRFSGRQFSNSRSEMNVSTLELGDSALYLCASKGTTGREETQYFGPGTRLLVL.